The 21 T cell receptor beta chains presented below share a single source sample, sequenced in a study of shared clonotypes between healthy human individuals. Clones were sequenced by immunoSEQ multiplex PCR, and TCRdb holds only the in-frame ones, with some missing. The repertoire holds roughly 1.4 million clones, with approximately 98.5% as singletons. The sequenced sample consisted of naive CD4+ T cells sorted from blood. Subset here: CD45RA+ positively selected. The receptor source for this set is a man younger than 40 in good health.

V and J are TRBV29-1 and TRBJ2-1; D is possibly TRBD1 (6 bases). This CDR3 is built from 15 residues. V was pared by 7 bases and J by 0 bases, with 16 bases between. CDR1 and CDR2 (germline): SQVTM, ANQGSEA. This chain's CDR3 is CSARSGHNSYNEQFF. For the CDR3, the DNA is TGCAGCGCCAGATCGGGACACAACTCCTACAATGAGCAGTTCTTC.

The chain links TRBV9 to TRBJ2-7; no clear D. This CDR3 has 15 amino acids. V was shortened by 4 bases and J by 0 bases, with 14 bases between the two germline ends. The germline CDR1 and CDR2 sequences are SGDLS and YYNGEE. CDR3 nucleotides: TGTGCCAGCAGCAAACAAGGCTTGAGCTCCTACGAGCAGTACTTC. Translation: CASSKQGLSSYEQYF.

The chain links TRBV29-1 to TRBJ1-5; the D is unclear. CDR1 is SQVTM, CDR2 ANQGSEA, per germline. Trimming shortened V by 6 bases and J by 4 bases, and 10 bases separated the two germline ends. The CDR3 loop spans 12 amino acids. Here the CDR3 reads CSVFIGNQPQHF. CDR3 in DNA: TGCAGCGTGTTCATCGGGAATCAGCCCCAGCATTTT.

The chain uses TRBV2 and TRBJ1-5; D not certain. The germline CDR1 and CDR2 sequences are SNHLY and FYNNEI. The V and J ends lost 8 bases and 4 bases respectively, with 12 bases between them. The CDR3 extends over 13 amino acids. The CDR3: CASARLQNQPQHF. The DNA of the CDR3 is TGTGCCAGCGCACGGCTACAGAATCAGCCCCAGCATTTT.

The chain combines TRBV5-1 with TRBJ2-7; D gene unclear. The CDR3 sequence is 13 residues long. In germline, CDR1 is SGHRS, CDR2 YFSETQ. Trimming pared 6 bases from V and 3 bases from J, leaving 13 bases between. The CDR3 spells CASTPDGYYEQYF. For the CDR3, the DNA is TGCGCCAGCACCCCGGACGGTTACTACGAGCAGTACTTC.

This chain connects TRBV14 to TRBJ2-1; possibly TRBD2 for D (6 bases). Between the trimmed V and J ends, which lost 0 bases and 4 bases, there was a span of 13 bases. The CDR3 has 16 residues. In germline, CDR1 is SGHDN, CDR2 FVKESK. In DNA form, the CDR3 reads TGTGCCAGCAGCCAAGAAGCGGAGGCGGGGTACAATGAGCAGTTCTTC. Protein sequence: CASSQEAEAGYNEQFF.

The chain is built from TRBV5-6 and TRBJ2-3; D is possibly TRBD1 (5 bases). The CDR3 consists of 14 residues. V lost 6 bases, J lost 1 base, and 12 bases lay in between. Per the germline V gene, CDR1 is SGHDT and CDR2 is YYEEEE. The CDR3 bases are TGTGCCAGCATTCTTCAAGGGGGCACAGATACGCAGTATTTT. The encoded protein is CASILQGGTDTQYF.

This clone was picked up one time. The V gene is TRBV10-3, the J gene TRBJ1-2; D ambiguous. V lost 0 bases and J lost 1, with 6 bases in between. The CDR3 sequence is 14 residues long. In germline, CDR1 is ENHRY, CDR2 SYGVKD. The CDR3 DNA is TGTGCCATCAGTGAGTCTCAGAGTAACTATGGCTACACCTTC. Its protein is CAISESQSNYGYTF.

V usage is TRBV5-1 and J usage is TRBJ2-2, with 13 bases identical to TRBD2. V lost 0 bases to trimming and J lost 0 bases; unmatched junction nucleotides: 5. The germline V gene has CDR1 SGHRS and CDR2 YFSETQ. This CDR3 spans 19 amino acids. The CDR3 is CASSLGLAGGKANTGELFF. The DNA of the CDR3 is TGCGCCAGCAGCTTGGGACTAGCGGGAGGAAAAGCGAACACCGGGGAGCTGTTTTTT.

The rearrangement joins TRBV5-1 to TRBJ2-1, with D hard to call. V was pared by 4 bases and J by 4 bases, with 15 bases between. The CDR3 contains 15 residues. The germline gives CDR1 SGHRS, CDR2 YFSETQ. DNA of the CDR3: TGCGCCAGCAGCCCTCTCCAGAGTCGTTACAATGAGCAGTTCTTC. Protein: CASSPLQSRYNEQFF.

V is TRBV5-1 and J is TRBJ2-7, with D tentatively TRBD1 or TRBD2 (6 bases each). The V end lost 2 bases, the J end lost 7 bases, and 16 bases lay between the germline ends. Germline loops: CDR1 SGHRS, CDR2 YFSETQ. The CDR3 consists of 14 residues. CDR3 coding DNA: TGCGCCAGCAGCTTTCGGGGTACAGGGAGGGAGCAGTACTTC. Translating gives CASSFRGTGREQYF.

The chain combines TRBV10-3 with TRBJ1-2, with 8 nucleotides matching TRBD1. Germline V CDR1 and CDR2: ENHRY, SYGVKD. The CDR3 is 14 residues long. V shed 11 bases, J shed 6 bases, and the junction held 14 bases outside the gene matches. CDR3 nucleotides: TGTGCCCCCCGGGCAGACAGGGGCAAGGATGGCTACACCTTC. It is translated as CAPRADRGKDGYTF.

To note about this clone: This sample includes further DNA sequences coding for the same CDR3. The chain employs TRBV29-1 and TRBJ1-2; no firm D call. The ends were cut back, 4 bases at V and 2 bases at J, with 5 bases in the middle. The CDR3 covers 11 residues. Germline V gene sequence: CDR1 SQVTM, CDR2 ANQGSEA. CDR3 sequence (DNA): TGCAGCGTTGTGGAGAACTATGGCTACACCTTC. Residues: CSVVENYGYTF.

The chain carries TRBV6-8 and TRBJ2-2; D may be TRBD2 (6 bases). The germline V gene encodes CDR1 MNHGY and CDR2 SAAAGT. This CDR3 has 13 residues. V lost 6 bases, J lost 4 bases, and 9 bases lay in between. CDR3 in DNA: TGTGCCAGCAGGGAGACTAGCACCGGGGAGCTGTTTTTT. Its protein is CASRETSTGELFF.

V usage is TRBV11-2 and J usage is TRBJ1-4; weak D call: TRBD1 (5 bases). Germline CDR1 reads SGHAT; CDR2 reads FQNNGV. The CDR3 has 18 amino acids. Trimming shortened V by 2 bases and J by 5 bases, and 21 bases separated the two germline ends. The CDR3 DNA sequence: TGTGCCAGCAGCTTACCAAAGGCAGGGATTTTCGGAAATGAAAAACTGTTTTTT. Translation gives CASSLPKAGIFGNEKLFF. The full variable domain, in which reference TRBV11-2 and TRBJ1-4 provide the parts outside the CDR3, is EAGVAQSPRYKIIEKRQSVAFWCNPISGHATLYWYQQILGQGPKLLIQFQNNGVVDDSQLPKDRFSAERLKGVDSTLKIQPAKLEDSAVYLCASSLPKAGIFGNEKLFFGSGTQLSVL.

V gene TRBV4-3 combines with J gene TRBJ2-3; D gene ambiguous. The CDR3 extends over 17 amino acids. The ends were cut back, 1 base at V and 2 bases at J, with 16 bases in the middle. Germline CDR1 and CDR2: LGHNA and YSLEER. The CDR3 region has the DNA TGCGCCAGCAGCCAAGTTCTTTCGATCGGTTCCACAGATACGCAGTATTTT. Encoded protein: CASSQVLSIGSTDTQYF.

The J gene is TRBJ1-5, the V gene TRBV20-1, with D unclear. Trimming removed 3 bases at V and 14 bases at J, with 14 bases between. The CDR3 is made up of 11 amino acids. Germline assignment: CDR1 DFQATT and CDR2 SNEGSKA (reference sequence). DNA of the CDR3: TGCAGTGCTAGCCAGTTTAATGAAGAGCATTTT. It is translated as CSASQFNEEHF.

The chain carries TRBV18 and TRBJ1-3; possibly TRBD1 for D (5 bases). The V end lost 5 bases, the J end lost 0 bases, and 11 bases lay between the germline ends. The CDR3 is made up of 15 amino acids. The germline CDR1 and CDR2 sequences are KGHSH and LQKENI. This CDR3 reads CASSSGAGSGNTIYF. In nucleotides, the CDR3 is TGTGCCAGCTCATCCGGGGCAGGCTCTGGAAACACCATATATTTT. Filled out from reference TRBV18 and TRBJ1-3, the complete variable domain reads NAGVMQNPRHLVRRRGQEARLRCSPMKGHSHVYWYRQLPEEGLKFMVYLQKENIIDESGMPKERFSAEFPKEGPSILRIQQVVRGDSAAYFCASSSGAGSGNTIYFGEGSWLTVV.

This chain connects TRBV7-9 to TRBJ2-7; a possible D gene is TRBD2 (7 bases). V dropped 5 bases and J dropped 1 base, with 18 bases sitting between them. Germline values: CDR1 SEHNR, CDR2 FQNEAQ (reference sequence). The CDR3 runs 16 residues. This chain's CDR3 is CASSRFPRGLSYEQYF. As DNA, the CDR3 is TGTGCCAGCAGCCGTTTTCCGCGGGGGCTTTCCTACGAGCAGTACTTC.

The chain is built from TRBV30 and TRBJ1-3; D gene ambiguous. CDR1 is GTSNPN, CDR2 SVGIG, per germline (reference sequence). The CDR3 totals 13 residues. Trimming removed 3 bases from V and 0 bases from J, with 6 bases in between. CDR3 bases: TGTGCCTGGAGCTCCCTCTCTGGAAACACCATATATTTT. Its translation is CAWSSLSGNTIYF.

On this clone itself: An end of the junction differs from the germline gene, which may be a read error. This chain links TRBV9 with TRBJ2-3; a weak D match, TRBD2 (7 bases). The CDR3 has 13 amino acids. The V gene's germline CDR1 is SGDLS and CDR2 YYNGEE. The CDR3: CASSEGEGSPRDF. CDR3 nucleotide sequence: TGTGCCAGCAGCGAGGGGGAGGGCTCCCCGAGGGATTTT.